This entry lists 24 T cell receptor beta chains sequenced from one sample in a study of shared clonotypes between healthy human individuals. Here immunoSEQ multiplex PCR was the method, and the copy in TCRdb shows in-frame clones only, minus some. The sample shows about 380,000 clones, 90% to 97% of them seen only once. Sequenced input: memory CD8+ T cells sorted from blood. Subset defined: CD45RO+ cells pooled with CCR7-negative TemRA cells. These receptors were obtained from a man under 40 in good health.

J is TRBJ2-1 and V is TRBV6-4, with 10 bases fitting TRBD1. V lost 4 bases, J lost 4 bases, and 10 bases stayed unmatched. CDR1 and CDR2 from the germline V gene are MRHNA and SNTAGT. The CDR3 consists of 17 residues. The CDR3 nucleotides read TGTGCCAGCAGTGCTTACTCGACAGGGGGCCTTTACAATGAGCAGTTCTTC. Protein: CASSAYSTGGLYNEQFF.

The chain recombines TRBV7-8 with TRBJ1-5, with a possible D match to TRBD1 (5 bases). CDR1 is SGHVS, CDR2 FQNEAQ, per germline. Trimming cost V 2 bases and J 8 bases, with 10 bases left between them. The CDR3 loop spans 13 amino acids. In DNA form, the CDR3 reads TGTGCCAGCAGCTTATTCAGGGCTGAGCCCCAGCATTTT. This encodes CASSLFRAEPQHF.

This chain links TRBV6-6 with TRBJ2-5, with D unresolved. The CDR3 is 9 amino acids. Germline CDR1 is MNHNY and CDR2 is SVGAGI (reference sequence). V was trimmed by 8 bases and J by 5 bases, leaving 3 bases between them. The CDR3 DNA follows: TGTGCCAGCGGGGAGACCCAGTACTTC. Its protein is CASGETQYF.

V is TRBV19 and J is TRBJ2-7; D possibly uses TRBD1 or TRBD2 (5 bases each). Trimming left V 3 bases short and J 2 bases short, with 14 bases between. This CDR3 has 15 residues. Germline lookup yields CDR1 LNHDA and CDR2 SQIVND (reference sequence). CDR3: CASSIGGSQTYEQYF. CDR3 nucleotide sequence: TGTGCCAGTAGTATTGGGGGTTCGCAGACCTACGAGCAGTACTTC.

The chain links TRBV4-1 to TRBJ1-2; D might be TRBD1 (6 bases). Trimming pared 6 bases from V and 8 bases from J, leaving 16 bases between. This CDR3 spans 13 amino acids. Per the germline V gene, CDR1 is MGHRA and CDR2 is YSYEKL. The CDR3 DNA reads TGCGCCAGCAGTCCTATAGGGGGAAGGGGCTACACCTTC. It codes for CASSPIGGRGYTF.

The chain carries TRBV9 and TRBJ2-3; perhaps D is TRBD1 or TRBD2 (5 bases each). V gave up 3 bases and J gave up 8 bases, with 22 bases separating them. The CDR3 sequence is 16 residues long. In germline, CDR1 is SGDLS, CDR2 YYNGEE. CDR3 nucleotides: TGTGCCAGCAGCGCCCGGGGCTTATCAGGTGTAGGTACGCAGTATTTT. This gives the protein CASSARGLSGVGTQYF.

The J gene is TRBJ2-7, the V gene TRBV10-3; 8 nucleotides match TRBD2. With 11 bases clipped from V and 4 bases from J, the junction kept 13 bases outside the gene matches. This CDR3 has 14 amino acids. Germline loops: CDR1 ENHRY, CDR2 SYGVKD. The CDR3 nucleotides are TGTGCCGCTCATAGCGGGATGAGCTTTTACGAGCAGTACTTC. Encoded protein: CAAHSGMSFYEQYF.

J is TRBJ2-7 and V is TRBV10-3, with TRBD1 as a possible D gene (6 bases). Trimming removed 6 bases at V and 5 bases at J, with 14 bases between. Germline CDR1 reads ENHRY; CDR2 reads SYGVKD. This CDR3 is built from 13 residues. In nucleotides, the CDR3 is TGTGCCATCAGAGACACAGGGAGCCACGAGCAGTACTTC. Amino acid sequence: CAIRDTGSHEQYF.

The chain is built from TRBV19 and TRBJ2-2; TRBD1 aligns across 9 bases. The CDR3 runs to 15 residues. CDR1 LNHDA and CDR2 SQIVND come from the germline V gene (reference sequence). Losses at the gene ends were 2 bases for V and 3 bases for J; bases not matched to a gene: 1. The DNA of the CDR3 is TGTGCCAGTAGTATAAGGACAGGGGACACCGGGGAGCTGTTTTTT. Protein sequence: CASSIRTGDTGELFF.

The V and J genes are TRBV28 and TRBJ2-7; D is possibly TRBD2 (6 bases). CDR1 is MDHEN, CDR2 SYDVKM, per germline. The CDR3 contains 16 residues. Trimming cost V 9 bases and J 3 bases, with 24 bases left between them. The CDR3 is CARTILEGSGVYEQYF. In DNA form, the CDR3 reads TGTGCCAGGACAATATTGGAGGGAAGTGGGGTCTACGAGCAGTACTTC.

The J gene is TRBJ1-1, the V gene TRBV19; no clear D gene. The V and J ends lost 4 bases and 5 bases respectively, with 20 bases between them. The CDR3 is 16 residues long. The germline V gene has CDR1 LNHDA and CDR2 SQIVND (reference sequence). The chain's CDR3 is CASSTVGSAGRTEAFF. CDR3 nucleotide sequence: TGTGCCAGTAGTACCGTTGGGTCGGCAGGCAGAACTGAAGCTTTCTTT.

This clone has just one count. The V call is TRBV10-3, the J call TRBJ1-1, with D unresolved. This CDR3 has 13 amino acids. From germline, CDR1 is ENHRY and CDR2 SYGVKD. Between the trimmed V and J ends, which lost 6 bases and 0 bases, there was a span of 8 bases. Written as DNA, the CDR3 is TGTGCCATCAGGGGAGTCCTGAACACTGAAGCTTTCTTT. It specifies CAIRGVLNTEAFF.

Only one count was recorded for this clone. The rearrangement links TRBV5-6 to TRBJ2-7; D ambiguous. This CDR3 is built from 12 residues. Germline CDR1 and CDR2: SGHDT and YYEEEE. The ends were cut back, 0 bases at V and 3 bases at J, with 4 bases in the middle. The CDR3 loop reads CASSLARYEQYF. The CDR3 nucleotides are TGTGCCAGCAGCTTGGCCCGCTACGAGCAGTACTTC.

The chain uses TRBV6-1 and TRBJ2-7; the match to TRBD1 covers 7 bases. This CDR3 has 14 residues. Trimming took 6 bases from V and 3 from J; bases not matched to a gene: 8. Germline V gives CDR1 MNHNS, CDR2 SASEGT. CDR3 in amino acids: CASRGQAVSYEQYF. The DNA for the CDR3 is TGTGCCAGCAGAGGACAGGCCGTGAGCTACGAGCAGTACTTC.

For the CDR3, the DNA is TGTGCCAGCAGCCAGCTACCCGGGACAGTCTCCTACGAGCAGTACTTC. Its protein product is CASSQLPGTVSYEQYF. V and J are TRBV4-2 and TRBJ2-7; TRBD1 matches at 7 bases. V gave up 3 bases and J gave up 0 bases; unmatched junction bases: 8. Germline CDR1 and CDR2: LGHNA and YNFKEQ. The CDR3 spans 16 residues.

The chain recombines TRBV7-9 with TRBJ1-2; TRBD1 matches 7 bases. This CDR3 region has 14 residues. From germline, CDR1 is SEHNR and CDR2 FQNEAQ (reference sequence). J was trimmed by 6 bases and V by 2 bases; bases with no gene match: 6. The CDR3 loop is CASSLRQGTNGYTF. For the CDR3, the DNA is TGTGCCAGCAGCTTACGACAGGGAACGAATGGCTACACCTTC. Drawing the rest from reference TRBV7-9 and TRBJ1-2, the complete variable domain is DTGVSQNPRHKITKRGQNVTFRCDPISEHNRLYWYRQTLGQGPEFLTYFQNEAQLEKSRLLSDRFSAERPKGSFSTLEIQRTEQGDSAMYLCASSLRQGTNGYTFGSGTRLTVV.

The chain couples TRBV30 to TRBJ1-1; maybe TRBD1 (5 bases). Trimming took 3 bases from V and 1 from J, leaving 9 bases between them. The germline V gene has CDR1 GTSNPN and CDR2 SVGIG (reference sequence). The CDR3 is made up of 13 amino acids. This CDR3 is CAWRWGENTEAFF. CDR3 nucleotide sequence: TGTGCCTGGAGATGGGGGGAGAACACTGAAGCTTTCTTT.

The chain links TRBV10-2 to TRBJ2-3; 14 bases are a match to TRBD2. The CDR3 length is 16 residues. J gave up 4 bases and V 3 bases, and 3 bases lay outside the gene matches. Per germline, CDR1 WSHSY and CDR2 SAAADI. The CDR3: CASSDPTSGRADTQYF. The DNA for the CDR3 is TGCGCCAGCAGTGACCCGACTAGCGGGAGGGCAGATACGCAGTATTTT.

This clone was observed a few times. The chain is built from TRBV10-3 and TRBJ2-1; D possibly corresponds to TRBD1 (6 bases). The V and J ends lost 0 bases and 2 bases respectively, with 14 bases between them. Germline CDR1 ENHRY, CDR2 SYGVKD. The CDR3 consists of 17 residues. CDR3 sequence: CAISESAGTPTYNEQFF. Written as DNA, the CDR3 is TGTGCCATCAGTGAGTCTGCCGGGACACCGACCTACAATGAGCAGTTCTTC.

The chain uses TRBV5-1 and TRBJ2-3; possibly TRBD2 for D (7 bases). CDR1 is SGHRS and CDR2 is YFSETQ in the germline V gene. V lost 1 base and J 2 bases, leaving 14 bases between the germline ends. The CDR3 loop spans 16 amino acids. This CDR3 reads CASSLRGGASTDTQYF. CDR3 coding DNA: TGCGCCAGCAGCTTGAGAGGGGGGGCTTCCACAGATACGCAGTATTTT.

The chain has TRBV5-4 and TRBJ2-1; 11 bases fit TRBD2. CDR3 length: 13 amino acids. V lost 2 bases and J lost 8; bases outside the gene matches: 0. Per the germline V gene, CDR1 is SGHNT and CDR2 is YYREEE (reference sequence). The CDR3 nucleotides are TGTGCCAGCAGCTTTAGCGGGAGGGATGAGCAGTTCTTC. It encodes CASSFSGRDEQFF. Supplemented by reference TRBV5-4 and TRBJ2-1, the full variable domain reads ETGVTQSPTHLIKTRGQQVTLRCSSQSGHNTVSWYQQALGQGPQFIFQYYREEENGRGNFPPRFSGLQFPNYSSELNVNALELDDSALYLCASSFSGRDEQFFGPGTRLTVL.

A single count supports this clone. The DNA for the CDR3 is TGTGCCAGTAGTATAGTGGAGACTATCGTTAACAATGAGCAGTTCTTC. The encoded protein is CASSIVETIVNNEQFF. This chain joins TRBV19 and TRBJ2-1; tentative D call: TRBD2 (5 bases). This CDR3 spans 16 amino acids. V was shortened by 1 base and J by 5 bases, with 15 bases between the two germline ends. Germline V lookup: CDR1 LNHDA, CDR2 SQIVND (reference sequence).

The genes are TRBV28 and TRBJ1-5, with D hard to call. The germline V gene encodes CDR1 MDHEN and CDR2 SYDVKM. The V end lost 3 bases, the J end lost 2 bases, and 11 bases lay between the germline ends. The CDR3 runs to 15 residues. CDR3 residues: CASSLVWQGNQPQHF. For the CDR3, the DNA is TGTGCCAGCAGTTTGGTTTGGCAGGGCAATCAGCCCCAGCATTTT.

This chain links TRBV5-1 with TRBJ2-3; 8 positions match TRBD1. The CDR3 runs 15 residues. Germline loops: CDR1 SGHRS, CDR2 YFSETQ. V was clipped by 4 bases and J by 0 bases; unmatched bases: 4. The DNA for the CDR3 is TGCGCCAGCAGCCCGGGACAGGTTAGCACAGATACGCAGTATTTT. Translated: CASSPGQVSTDTQYF.